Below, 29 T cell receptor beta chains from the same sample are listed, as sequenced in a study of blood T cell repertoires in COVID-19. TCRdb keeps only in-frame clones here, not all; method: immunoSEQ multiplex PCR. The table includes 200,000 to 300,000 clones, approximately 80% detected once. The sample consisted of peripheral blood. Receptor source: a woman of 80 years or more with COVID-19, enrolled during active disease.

CDR3 sequence reads: CASSQDHRGNYGYTF. The CDR3, as DNA: TGTGCCAGCAGCCAAGATCATCGGGGAAACTATGGCTACACCTTC. The genes are TRBV3-1 (or the pseudogene TRBV3-2) and TRBJ1-2; D uncertain. CDR1 is LGHDT, CDR2 YNNKEL, per germline (reference sequence). V was shortened by 0 bases and J by 2 bases, with 10 bases between the two germline ends. The CDR3 runs 15 residues.

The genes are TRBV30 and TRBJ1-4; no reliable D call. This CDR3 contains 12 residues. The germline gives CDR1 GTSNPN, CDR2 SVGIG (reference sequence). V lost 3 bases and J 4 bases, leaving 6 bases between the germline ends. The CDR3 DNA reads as TGTGCCTGGAGCTCAGATAATGAAAAACTGTTTTTT. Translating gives CAWSSDNEKLFF.

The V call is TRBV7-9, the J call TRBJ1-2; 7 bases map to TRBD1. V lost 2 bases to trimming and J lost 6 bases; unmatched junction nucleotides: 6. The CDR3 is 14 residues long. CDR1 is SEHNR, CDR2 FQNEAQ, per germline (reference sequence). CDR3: CASSLFPGTDGYTF. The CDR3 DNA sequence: TGTGCCAGCAGCTTATTCCCCGGGACAGATGGCTACACCTTC.

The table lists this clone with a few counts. The CDR3 sequence is CASSFWTSGGETQYF. In DNA form, the CDR3 reads TGTGCCAGCAGCTTTTGGACTAGCGGGGGGGAGACCCAGTACTTC. The chain joins TRBV7-9 to TRBJ2-5; 14 bases map to TRBD2. V was pared by 3 bases and J by 5 bases, with 2 bases of the junction left unmatched. CDR1 and CDR2 from the germline V gene are SEHNR and FQNEAQ (reference sequence). CDR3 length: 15 amino acids.

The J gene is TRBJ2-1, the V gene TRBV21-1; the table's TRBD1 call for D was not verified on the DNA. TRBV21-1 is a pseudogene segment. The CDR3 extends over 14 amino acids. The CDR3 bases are TGTGCCAGCAGAGGGGCCGGGCACTACAATGAGCAGTTCTTC. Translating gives CASRGAGHYNEQFF.

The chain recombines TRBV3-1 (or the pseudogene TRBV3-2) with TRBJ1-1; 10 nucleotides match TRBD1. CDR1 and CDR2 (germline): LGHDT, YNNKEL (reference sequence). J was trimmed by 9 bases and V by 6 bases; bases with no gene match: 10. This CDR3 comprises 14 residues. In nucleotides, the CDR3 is TGTGCCAGCAGTCCATGGACAGGGGGGAGACAAGCTTTCTTT. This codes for CASSPWTGGRQAFF.

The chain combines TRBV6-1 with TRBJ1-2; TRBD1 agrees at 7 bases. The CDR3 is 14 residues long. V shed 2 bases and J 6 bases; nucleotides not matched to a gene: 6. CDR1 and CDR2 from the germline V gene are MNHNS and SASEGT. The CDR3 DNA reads TGTGCCAGCAGTGAAAGAGGTGACAGGGATGGCTACACCTTC. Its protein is CASSERGDRDGYTF.

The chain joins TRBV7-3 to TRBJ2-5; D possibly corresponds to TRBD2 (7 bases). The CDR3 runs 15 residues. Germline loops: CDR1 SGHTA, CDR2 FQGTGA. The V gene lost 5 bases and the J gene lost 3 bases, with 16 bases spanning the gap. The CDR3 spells CASSLGRGAEETQYF. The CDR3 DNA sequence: TGTGCCAGCAGCCTGGGGAGGGGGGCGGAAGAGACCCAGTACTTC.

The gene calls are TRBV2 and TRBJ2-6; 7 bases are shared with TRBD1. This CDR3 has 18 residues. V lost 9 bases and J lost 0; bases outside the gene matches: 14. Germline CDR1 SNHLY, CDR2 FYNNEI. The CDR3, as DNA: TGTGCCAGTAGTAAGACAGGGTATAATTACTCTGGGGCCAACGTCCTGACTTTC. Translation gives CASSKTGYNYSGANVLTF.

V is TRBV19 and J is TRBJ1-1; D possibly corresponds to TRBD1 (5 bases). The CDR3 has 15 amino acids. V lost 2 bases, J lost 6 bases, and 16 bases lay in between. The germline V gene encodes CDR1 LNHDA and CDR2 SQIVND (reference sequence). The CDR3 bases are TGTGCCAGTAGTATACGGGGACGGGGGGGTTCTGAAGCTTTCTTT. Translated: CASSIRGRGGSEAFF.

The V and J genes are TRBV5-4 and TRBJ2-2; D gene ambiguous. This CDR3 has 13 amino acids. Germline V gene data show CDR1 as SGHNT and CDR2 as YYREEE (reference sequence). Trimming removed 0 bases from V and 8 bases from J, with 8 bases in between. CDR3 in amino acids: CASSLVSVGELFF. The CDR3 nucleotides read TGTGCCAGCAGCTTGGTATCGGTGGGGGAGCTGTTTTTT.

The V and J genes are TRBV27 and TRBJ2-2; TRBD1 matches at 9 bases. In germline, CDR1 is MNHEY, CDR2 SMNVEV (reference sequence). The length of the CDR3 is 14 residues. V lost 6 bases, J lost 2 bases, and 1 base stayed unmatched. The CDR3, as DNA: TGTGCCAGCAGGGGACAGGGAAACACCGGGGAGCTGTTTTTT. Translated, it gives CASRGQGNTGELFF.

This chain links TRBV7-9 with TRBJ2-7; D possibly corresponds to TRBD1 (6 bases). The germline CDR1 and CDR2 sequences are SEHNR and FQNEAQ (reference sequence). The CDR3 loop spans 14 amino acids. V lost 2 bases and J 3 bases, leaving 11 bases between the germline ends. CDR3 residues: CASSLSRGYYEQYF. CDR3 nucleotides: TGTGCCAGCAGCTTATCCAGGGGATACTACGAGCAGTACTTC.

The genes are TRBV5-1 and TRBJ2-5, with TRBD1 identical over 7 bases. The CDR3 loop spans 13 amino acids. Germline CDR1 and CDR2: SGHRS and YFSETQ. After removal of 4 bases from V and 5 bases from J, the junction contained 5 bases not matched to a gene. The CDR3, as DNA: TGCGCCAGCAGCCATAACAGGGGTGAGACCCAGTACTTC. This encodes CASSHNRGETQYF.

In DNA, the CDR3 is TGTGCCAGCAGTCCCCGGGTTCTTGATGGCTACACCTTC. This translates into CASSPRVLDGYTF. The gene calls are TRBV12-3 or TRBV12-4 and TRBJ1-2; D gene ambiguous. The CDR3 runs 13 residues. With 5 bases removed from V and 6 bases from J, the gap between germline ends came to 13 bases.

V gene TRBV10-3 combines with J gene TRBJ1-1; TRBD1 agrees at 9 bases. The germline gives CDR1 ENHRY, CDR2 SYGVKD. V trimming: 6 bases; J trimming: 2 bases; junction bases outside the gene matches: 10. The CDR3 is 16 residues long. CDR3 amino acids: CAISRGQGLLNTEAFF. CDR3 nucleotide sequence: TGTGCCATCAGCAGGGGACAGGGCCTCCTTAACACTGAAGCTTTCTTT.

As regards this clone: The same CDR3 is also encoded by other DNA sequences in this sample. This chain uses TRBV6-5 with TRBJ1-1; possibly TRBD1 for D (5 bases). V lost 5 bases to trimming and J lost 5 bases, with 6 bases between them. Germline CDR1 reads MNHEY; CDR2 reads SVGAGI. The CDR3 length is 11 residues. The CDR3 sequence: CASSRGTEAFF. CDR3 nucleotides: TGTGCCAGCAGTCGGGGGACTGAAGCTTTCTTT.

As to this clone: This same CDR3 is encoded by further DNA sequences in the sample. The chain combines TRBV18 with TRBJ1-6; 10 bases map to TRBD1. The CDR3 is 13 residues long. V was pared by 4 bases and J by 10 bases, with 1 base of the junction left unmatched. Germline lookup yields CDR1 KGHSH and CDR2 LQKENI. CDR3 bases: TGTGCCAGCTCACTGGACAGGGGGTCACCCCTCCACTTT. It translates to CASSLDRGSPLHF.

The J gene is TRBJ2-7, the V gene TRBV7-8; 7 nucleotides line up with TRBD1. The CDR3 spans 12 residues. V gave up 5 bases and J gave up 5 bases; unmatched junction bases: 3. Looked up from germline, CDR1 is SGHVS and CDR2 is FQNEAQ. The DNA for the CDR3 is TGTGCCAGCAGCCCGACAGGGAACGAGCAGTACTTC. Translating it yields CASSPTGNEQYF.

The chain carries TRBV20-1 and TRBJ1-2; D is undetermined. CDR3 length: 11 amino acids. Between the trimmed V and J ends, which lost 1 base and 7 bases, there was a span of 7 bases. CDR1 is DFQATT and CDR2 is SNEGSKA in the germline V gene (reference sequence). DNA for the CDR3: TGCAGTGCTAGAGTCTACGGTGGCTACACCTTC. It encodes CSARVYGGYTF.

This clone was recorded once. This chain's CDR3 is CASSQVNSVEAFF. CDR3 sequence (DNA): TGCGCCAGCAGCCAAGTGAATAGCGTTGAAGCTTTCTTT. The chain is built from TRBV4-1 and TRBJ1-1; D gene ambiguous. The V gene lost 1 base and the J gene lost 7 bases, with 10 bases spanning the gap. The germline V gene has CDR1 MGHRA and CDR2 YSYEKL. The CDR3 runs 13 residues.

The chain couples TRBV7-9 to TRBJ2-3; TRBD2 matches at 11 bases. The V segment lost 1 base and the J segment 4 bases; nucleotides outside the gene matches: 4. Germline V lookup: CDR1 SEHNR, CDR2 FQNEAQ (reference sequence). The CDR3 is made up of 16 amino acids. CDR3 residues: CASSLGLAGPADTQYF. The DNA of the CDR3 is TGTGCCAGCAGCTTAGGACTAGCGGGGCCAGCAGATACGCAGTATTTT. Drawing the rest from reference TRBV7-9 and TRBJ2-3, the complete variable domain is DTGVSQNPRHKITKRGQNVTFRCDPISEHNRLYWYRQTLGQGPEFLTYFQNEAQLEKSRLLSDRFSAERPKGSFSTLEIQRTEQGDSAMYLCASSLGLAGPADTQYFGPGTRLTVL.

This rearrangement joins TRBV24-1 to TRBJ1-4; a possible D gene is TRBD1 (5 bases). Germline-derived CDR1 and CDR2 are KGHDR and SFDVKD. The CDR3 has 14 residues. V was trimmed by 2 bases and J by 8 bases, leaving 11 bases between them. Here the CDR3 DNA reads TGTGCCACCAGTGATTCCACAGGTACCGAAAAACTGTTTTTT. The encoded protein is CATSDSTGTEKLFF.

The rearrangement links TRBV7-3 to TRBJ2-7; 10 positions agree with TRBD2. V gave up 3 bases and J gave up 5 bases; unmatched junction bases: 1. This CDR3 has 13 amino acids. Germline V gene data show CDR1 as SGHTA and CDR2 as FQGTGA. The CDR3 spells CASSFGTSDEQYF. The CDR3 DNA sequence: TGTGCCAGCAGCTTTGGGACTAGCGACGAGCAGTACTTC.

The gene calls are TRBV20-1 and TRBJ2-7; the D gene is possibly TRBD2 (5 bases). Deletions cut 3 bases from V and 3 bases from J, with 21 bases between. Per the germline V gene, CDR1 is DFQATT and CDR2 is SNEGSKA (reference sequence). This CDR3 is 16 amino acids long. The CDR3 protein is CSASEGAAARLYEQYF. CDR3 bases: TGCAGTGCTAGTGAGGGTGCGGCAGCGCGACTCTACGAGCAGTACTTC.

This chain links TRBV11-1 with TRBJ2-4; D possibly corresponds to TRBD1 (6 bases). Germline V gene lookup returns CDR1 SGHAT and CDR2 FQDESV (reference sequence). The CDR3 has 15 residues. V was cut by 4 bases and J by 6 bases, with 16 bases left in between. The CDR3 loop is CASSSGPGDRNIQYF. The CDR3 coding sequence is TGTGCCAGCAGCTCCGGGCCAGGGGATCGAAACATTCAGTACTTC.

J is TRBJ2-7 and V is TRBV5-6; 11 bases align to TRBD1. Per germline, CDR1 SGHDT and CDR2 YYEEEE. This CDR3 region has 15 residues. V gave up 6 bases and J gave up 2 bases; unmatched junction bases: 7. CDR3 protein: CASNGQGAPPYEQYF. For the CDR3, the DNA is TGTGCCAGCAACGGACAGGGGGCGCCCCCCTACGAGCAGTACTTC.

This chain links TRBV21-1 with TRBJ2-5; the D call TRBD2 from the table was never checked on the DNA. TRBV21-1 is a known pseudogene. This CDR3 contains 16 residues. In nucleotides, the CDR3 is TGTGCCAGCAGCCCTCGGCCCCGAAGACTCCAAGAGACCCAGTACTTC. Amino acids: CASSPRPRRLQETQYF.

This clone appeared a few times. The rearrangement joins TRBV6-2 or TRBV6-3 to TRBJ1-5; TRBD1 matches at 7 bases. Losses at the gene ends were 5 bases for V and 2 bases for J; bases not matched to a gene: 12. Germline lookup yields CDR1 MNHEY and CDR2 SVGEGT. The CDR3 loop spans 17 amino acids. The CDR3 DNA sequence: TGTGCCAGCAGTCAGCGACAGGGATCGATAGGCAATCAGCCCCAGCATTTT. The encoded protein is CASSQRQGSIGNQPQHF.